What follows are 8 T cell receptor beta chains derived from one specimen sequenced in a study of blood T cell repertoires in COVID-19. Profiling relied on immunoSEQ multiplex PCR, and the TCRdb table lists in-frame clones only, not all of them. In the table there are some 45,000 clones, approximately 86% of which are singletons. The sequencing sample was made of peripheral blood. Every receptor here comes from a woman of 80 years or more with acute or convalescent COVID-19.

V gene TRBV12-5 combines with J gene TRBJ1-1, with a weak D call TRBD1 (5 bases). The CDR3 consists of 14 residues. Germline CDR1 LGHNT, CDR2 FRNRAP. Deletions cut 7 bases from V and 1 base from J, with 13 bases between. The DNA for the CDR3 is TGTGCTAGTGCTCGGGACGGGGGGAACACTGAAGCTTTCTTT. Translated: CASARDGGNTEAFF.

The genes are TRBV4-2 and TRBJ1-3; 7 nucleotides agree with TRBD1. Trimming removed 4 bases from V and 8 bases from J; junction bases left unmatched: 8. The CDR3 totals 14 residues. The V gene's germline CDR1 is LGHNA and CDR2 YNFKEQ. Here the CDR3 DNA reads TGTGCCAGCAGCCCCGACGAGGGGGCCTACACCATATATTTT. This encodes CASSPDEGAYTIYF.

This chain connects TRBV4-2 to TRBJ2-7; the D is unclear. CDR3 length: 15 residues. Trimming removed 0 bases from V and 3 bases from J, with 12 bases in between. Germline V gives CDR1 LGHNA, CDR2 YNFKEQ. The CDR3 protein is CASSQEARYRYEQYF. CDR3 nucleotides: TGTGCCAGCAGCCAAGAAGCGCGGTACCGCTACGAGCAGTACTTC.

This sequence joins TRBV5-1 and TRBJ2-3; TRBD1 matches 8 bases. Germline CDR1 reads SGHRS; CDR2 reads YFSETQ. J lost 6 bases, V lost 4 bases, and 13 bases had no gene match. This CDR3 has 16 amino acids. The CDR3 nucleotides read TGCGCCAGCAGCCTAAATACAGGGGGAGGATGGGATACGCAGTATTTT. Its translation is CASSLNTGGGWDTQYF.

Comments on this clone: A much larger clone differs from this one at a single base, so this may be a read error. Distinct nucleotide sequences in the sample also encode this CDR3. The V call is TRBV2, the J call TRBJ2-7; 8 bases agree with TRBD2. The ends lost 8 bases at V and 0 bases at J; junction bases unmatched: 12. Germline V gene lookup returns CDR1 SNHLY and CDR2 FYNNEI. CDR3 length: 16 amino acids. The CDR3 region has the DNA TGTGCCAGCCGGGGGGGGGACCGGGTGGGCTCCTACGAGCAGTACTTC. Translating gives CASRGGDRVGSYEQYF. Variable domain in full (rest from reference TRBV2 and TRBJ2-7): EPEVTQTPSHQVTQMGQEVILRCVPISNHLYFYWYRQILGQKVEFLVSFYNNEISEKSEIFDDQFSVERPDGSNFTLKIRSTKLEDSAMYFCASRGGDRVGSYEQYFGPGTRLTVT.

The gene calls are TRBV27 and TRBJ2-7; possible D gene TRBD1, 5 bases. Germline lookup yields CDR1 MNHEY and CDR2 SMNVEV (reference sequence). Deletions cut 4 bases from V and 6 bases from J, with 16 bases between. The CDR3 has 14 amino acids. The CDR3 reads CASSYTGTAFEQYF. CDR3 nucleotide sequence: TGTGCCAGCAGTTATACAGGTACGGCGTTCGAGCAGTACTTC.

A word on this clone: Relative to the germline gene, one junction end is altered; a read error may explain this. V gene TRBV6-1 combines with J gene TRBJ2-3, with D tentatively TRBD1 (5 bases). The CDR3 is 15 amino acids. Germline CDR1 and CDR2: MNHNS and SASEGT. For the CDR3, the DNA is TGTGCCAGCAGGGAAGGGGCCGGAAGGACAGATACGCAGTATTTT. Encoded protein: CASREGAGRTDTQYF.

The V and J genes are TRBV7-2 and TRBJ2-7, with 8 positions matching TRBD2. The trim removed 5 bases at V and 7 bases at J, leaving 13 bases unmatched. This CDR3 spans 15 amino acids. In germline, CDR1 is SGHTA, CDR2 FQGNSA. For the CDR3, the DNA is TGTGCCAGCAGCCCAATCTTGTTAGGCGGGGGGGAGCAGTACTTC. Translated: CASSPILLGGGEQYF.